This T cell receptor (beta chain) was captured in a study of blood T cell repertoires in COVID-19. Study-wide background: COVID-19 samples, acute and convalescent, were from the United States, Italy and Spain.

Authors' methods: Estimation of nucleated cell counts was performed using reference gene primer amplification. Data came from immunoSEQ multiplex PCR; TCRdb stores just in-frame clones and leaves some out. V, J and clone size derive from that table, while D and trimming were established from the DNA sequence. The sample records over 150,000 clones, 75% to 85% being singletons. CDR1 is LGHNT, CDR2 FRNRAP, per germline. V shed 0 bases, J shed 8 bases, and the junction held 11 bases outside the gene matches. The CDR3 has 16 residues. The J gene is TRBJ2-3, the V gene TRBV12-5; 7 bases line up with TRBD2. The TCR comes from a human donor in a cohort sampled during active COVID-19. Sequences were obtained from peripheral blood. As DNA, the CDR3 is TGTGCTAGTGGTTTGGTGGCTAGCGGCACGGGGGGTACGCAGTATTTT. Translating it yields CASGLVASGTGGTQYF.